What follows is one TCR beta chain and its context. Its antigen is unknown. Each CDR3 protein is one row after TCRdb ran MiXCR on the 5' RACE reads. The data hold about 520,000 distinct CDR3 sequences, with approximately 22% observed a single time. This entry comes from a study of identical twins. The CDR3 totals 16 residues. Germline V CDR1 and CDR2: SGHRS, YFSETQ. V was shortened by 4 bases and J by 0 bases, with 16 bases between the two germline ends. Whole-study results and caveats: Insertions were reduced in abundant cord blood beta clonotypes but not in memory repertoires. Invariant MAIT and iNKT cells could partly confound zero-insertion analyses.

These data were likewise used in another study, on T cells expressing NK-cell markers.

This chain joins TRBV5-1 and TRBJ1-1, with D possibly being TRBD1 (6 bases). Sequencing input: CD4+ T cells sorted from blood. The sequence derives from a woman younger than 30 in good health. The CDR3 sequence: CASSRGGRVMNTEAFF. DNA for the CDR3: TGCGCCAGCAGCCGGGGGGGCCGGGTGATGAACACTGAAGCTTTCTTT. The full variable domain, with the rest looked up from reference TRBV5-1 and TRBJ1-1, is KAGVTQTPRYLIKTRGQQVTLSCSPISGHRSVSWYQQTPGQGLQFLFEYFSETQRNKGNFPGRFSGRQFSNSRSEMNVSTLELGDSALYLCASSRGGRVMNTEAFFGQGTRLTVV.